This TCR beta chain originates from a study of blood T cells in healthy people across ages. Across the whole study: Template switching captured about one barcoded beta molecule per two T cells.

This CDR3 has 15 residues. The germline V gene has CDR1 SQVTM and CDR2 ANQGSEA. The ends were cut back, 3 bases at V and 2 bases at J, with 16 bases in the middle. Next came a second PCR, run for about 7 to 12 cycles, which used a sample-barcoded 5' primer along with a J-beta primer mix. TCRdb re-called the 5' RACE reads through MiXCR, storing one row per CDR3 protein. Altogether over a million distinct CDR3 sequences are present, less than 25% being singletons, with the ten largest covering approximately 0.7%. The sample also formed part of further work on T cells of mothers and their children.

This TCR was sampled from a girl aged 2-10 years in good health. The V and J genes are TRBV29-1 and TRBJ2-5; D is ambiguous. Source material: blood. CDR3 sequence: CSVDKGIWGQETQYF. Here the CDR3 DNA reads TGCAGCGTTGATAAAGGGATTTGGGGACAAGAGACCCAGTACTTC. Complete variable domain (other parts from reference TRBV29-1 and TRBJ2-5): SAVISQKPSRDICQRGTSLTIQCQVDSQVTMMFWYRQQPGQSLTLIATANQGSEATYESGFVIDKFPISRPNLTFSTLTVSNMSPEDSSIYLCSVDKGIWGQETQYFGPGTRLLVL.